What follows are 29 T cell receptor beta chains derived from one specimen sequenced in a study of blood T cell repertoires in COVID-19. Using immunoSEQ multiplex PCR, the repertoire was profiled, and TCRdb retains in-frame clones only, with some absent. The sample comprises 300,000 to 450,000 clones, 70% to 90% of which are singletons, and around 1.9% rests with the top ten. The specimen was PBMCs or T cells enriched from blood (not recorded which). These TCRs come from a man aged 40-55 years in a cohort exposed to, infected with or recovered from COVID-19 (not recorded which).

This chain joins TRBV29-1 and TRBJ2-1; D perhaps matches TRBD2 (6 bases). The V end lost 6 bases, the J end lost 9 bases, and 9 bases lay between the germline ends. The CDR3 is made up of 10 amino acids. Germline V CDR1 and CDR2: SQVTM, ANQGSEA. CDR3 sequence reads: CSVGGAEQFF. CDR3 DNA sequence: TGCAGCGTGGGCGGGGCTGAGCAGTTCTTC.

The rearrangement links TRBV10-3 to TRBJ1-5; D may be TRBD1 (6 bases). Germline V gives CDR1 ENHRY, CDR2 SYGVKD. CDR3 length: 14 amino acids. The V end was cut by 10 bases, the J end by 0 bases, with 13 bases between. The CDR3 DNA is TGTGCCACCAGGGGCGTTAATAGCAATCAGCCCCAGCATTTT. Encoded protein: CATRGVNSNQPQHF.

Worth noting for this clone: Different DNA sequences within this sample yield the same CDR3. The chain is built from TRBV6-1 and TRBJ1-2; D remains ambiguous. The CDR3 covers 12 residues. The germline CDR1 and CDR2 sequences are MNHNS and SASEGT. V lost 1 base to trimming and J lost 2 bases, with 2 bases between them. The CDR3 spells CASSEVNYGYTF. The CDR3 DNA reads TGTGCCAGCAGTGAAGTAAACTATGGCTACACCTTC.

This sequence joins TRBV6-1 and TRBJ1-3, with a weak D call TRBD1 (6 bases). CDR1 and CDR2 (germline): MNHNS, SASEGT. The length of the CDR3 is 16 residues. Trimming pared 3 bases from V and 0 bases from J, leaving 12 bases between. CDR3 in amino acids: CASSDEDSRSGNTIYF. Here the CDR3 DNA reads TGTGCCAGCAGTGACGAGGACAGCCGCTCTGGAAACACCATATATTTT.

For the CDR3, the DNA is TGTGCCAGCACCGGACAGGGAAGCGAGCGTTCACCCCTCCACTTT. This gives the protein CASTGQGSERSPLHF. The chain links TRBV2 to TRBJ1-6, with 8 bases identical to TRBD1. V was pared by 7 bases and J by 9 bases, with 11 bases of the junction left unmatched. Germline V lookup: CDR1 SNHLY, CDR2 FYNNEI. This CDR3 is built from 15 residues.

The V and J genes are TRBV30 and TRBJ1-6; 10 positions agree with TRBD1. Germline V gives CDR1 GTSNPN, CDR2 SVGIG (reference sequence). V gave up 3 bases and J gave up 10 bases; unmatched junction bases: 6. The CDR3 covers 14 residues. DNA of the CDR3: TGTGCCTGGAGAGGGACAGGGGAGGGCTCACCCCTCCACTTT. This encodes CAWRGTGEGSPLHF.

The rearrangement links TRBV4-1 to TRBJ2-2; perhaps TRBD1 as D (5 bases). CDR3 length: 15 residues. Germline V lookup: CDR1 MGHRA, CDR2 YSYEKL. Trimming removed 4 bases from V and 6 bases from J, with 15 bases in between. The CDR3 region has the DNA TGCGCCAGCAGCCCAATGACCAGGGAAGCCGGGGAGCTGTTTTTT. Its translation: CASSPMTREAGELFF.

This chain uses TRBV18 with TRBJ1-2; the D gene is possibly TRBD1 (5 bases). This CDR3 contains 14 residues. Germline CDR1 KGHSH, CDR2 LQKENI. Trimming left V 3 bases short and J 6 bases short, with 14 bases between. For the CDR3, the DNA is TGTGCCAGCTCACCCCCGCCCGGGGGGGATGGCTACACCTTC. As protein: CASSPPPGGDGYTF.

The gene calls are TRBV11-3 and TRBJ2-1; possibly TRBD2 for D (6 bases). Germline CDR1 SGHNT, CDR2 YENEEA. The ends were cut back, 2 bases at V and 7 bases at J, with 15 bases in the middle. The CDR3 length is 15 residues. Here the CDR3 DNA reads TGTGCCAGCAGCTTATTAGGCCAAGCGGGTAATGAGCAGTTCTTC. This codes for CASSLLGQAGNEQFF.

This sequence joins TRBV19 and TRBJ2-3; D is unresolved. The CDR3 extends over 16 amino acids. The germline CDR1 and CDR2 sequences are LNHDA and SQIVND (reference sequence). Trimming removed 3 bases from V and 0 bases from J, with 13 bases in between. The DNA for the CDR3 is TGTGCCAGTAGTATTGGAGCTACTCTTAGCACAGATACGCAGTATTTT. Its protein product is CASSIGATLSTDTQYF.

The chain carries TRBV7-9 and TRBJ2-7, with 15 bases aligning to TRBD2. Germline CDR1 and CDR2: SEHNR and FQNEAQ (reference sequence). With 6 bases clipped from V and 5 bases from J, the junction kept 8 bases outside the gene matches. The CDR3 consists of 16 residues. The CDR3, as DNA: TGTGCCAGCAGTCTCGTTGGACTAGCGGGAGGGGACGAGCAGTACTTC. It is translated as CASSLVGLAGGDEQYF.

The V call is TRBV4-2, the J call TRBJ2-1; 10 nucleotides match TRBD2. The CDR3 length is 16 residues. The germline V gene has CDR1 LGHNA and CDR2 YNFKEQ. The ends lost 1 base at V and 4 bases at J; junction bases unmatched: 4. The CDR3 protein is CASSQGWTSGYNEQFF. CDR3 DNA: TGTGCCAGCAGCCAAGGTTGGACTAGCGGTTACAATGAGCAGTTCTTC.

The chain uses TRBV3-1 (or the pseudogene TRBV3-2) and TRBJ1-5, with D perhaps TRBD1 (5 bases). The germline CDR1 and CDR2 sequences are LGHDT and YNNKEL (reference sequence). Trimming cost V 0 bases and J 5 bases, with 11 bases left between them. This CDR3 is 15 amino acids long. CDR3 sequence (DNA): TGTGCCAGCAGCCAAGAAACAGGATCGCATCAGCCCCAGCATTTT. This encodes CASSQETGSHQPQHF.

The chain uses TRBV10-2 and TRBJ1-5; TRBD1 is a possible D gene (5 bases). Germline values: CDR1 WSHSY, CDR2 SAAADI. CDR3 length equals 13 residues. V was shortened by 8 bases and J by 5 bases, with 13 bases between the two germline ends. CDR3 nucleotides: TGCGCCAGCGCCCAAGGGGCCCATCAGCCCCAGCATTTT. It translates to CASAQGAHQPQHF.

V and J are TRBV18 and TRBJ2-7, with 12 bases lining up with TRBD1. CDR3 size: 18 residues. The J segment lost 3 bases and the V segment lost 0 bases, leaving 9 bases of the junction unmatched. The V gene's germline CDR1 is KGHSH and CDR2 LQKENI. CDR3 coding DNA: TGTGCCAGCTCACCACCGGGGACAGGGGGCGATGGATACTACGAGCAGTACTTC. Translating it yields CASSPPGTGGDGYYEQYF.

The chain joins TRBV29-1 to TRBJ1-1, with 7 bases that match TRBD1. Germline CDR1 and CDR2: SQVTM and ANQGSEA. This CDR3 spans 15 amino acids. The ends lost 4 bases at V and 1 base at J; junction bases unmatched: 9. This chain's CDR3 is CSVVVGGAGNTEAFF. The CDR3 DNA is TGCAGCGTTGTGGTAGGGGGCGCCGGGAACACTGAAGCTTTCTTT. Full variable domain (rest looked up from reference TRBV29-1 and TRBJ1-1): SAVISQKPSRDICQRGTSLTIQCQVDSQVTMMFWYRQQPGQSLTLIATANQGSEATYESGFVIDKFPISRPNLTFSTLTVSNMSPEDSSIYLCSVVVGGAGNTEAFFGQGTRLTVV.

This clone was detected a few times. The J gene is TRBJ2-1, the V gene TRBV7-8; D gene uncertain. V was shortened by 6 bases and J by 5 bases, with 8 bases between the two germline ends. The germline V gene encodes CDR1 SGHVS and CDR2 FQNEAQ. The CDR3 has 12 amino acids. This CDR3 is CASSFPHNEQFF. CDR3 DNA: TGTGCCAGCAGTTTCCCTCACAATGAGCAGTTCTTC.

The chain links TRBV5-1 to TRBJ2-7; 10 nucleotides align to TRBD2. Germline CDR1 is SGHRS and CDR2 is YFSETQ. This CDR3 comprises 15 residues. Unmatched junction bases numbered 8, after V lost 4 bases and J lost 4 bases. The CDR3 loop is CASSVLAGVEYEQYF. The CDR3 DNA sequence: TGCGCCAGCAGCGTGCTAGCGGGAGTCGAATACGAGCAGTACTTC.

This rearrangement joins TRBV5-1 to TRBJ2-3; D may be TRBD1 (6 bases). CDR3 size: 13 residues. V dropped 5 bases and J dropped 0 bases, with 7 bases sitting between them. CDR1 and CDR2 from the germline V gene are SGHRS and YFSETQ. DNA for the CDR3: TGCGCCAGCAGGGACAGTAGCACAGATACGCAGTATTTT. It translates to CASRDSSTDTQYF. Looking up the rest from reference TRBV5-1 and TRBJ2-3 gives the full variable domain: KAGVTQTPRYLIKTRGQQVTLSCSPISGHRSVSWYQQTPGQGLQFLFEYFSETQRNKGNFPGRFSGRQFSNSRSEMNVSTLELGDSALYLCASRDSSTDTQYFGPGTRLTVL.

The CDR3, as DNA: TGTGCCAGCAGGGGAGAGACTGAAGCTTTCTTT. Amino acid sequence: CASRGETEAFF. The gene calls are TRBV2 and TRBJ1-1; D gene uncertain. The CDR3 is 11 amino acids. Germline lookup yields CDR1 SNHLY and CDR2 FYNNEI. The V end lost 6 bases, the J end lost 5 bases, and 7 bases lay between the germline ends.

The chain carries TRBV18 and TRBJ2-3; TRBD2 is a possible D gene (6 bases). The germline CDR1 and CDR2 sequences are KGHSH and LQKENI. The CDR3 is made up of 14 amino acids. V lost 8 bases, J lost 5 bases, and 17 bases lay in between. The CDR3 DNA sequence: TGTGCCAGCCGGATGGAGGGCCTGGGAGATACGCAGTATTTT. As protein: CASRMEGLGDTQYF.

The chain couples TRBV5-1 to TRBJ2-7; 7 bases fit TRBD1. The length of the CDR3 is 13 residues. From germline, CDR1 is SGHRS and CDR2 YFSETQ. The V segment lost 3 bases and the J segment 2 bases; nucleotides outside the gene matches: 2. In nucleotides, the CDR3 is TGCGCCAGCAGCTGGGACAGAACCTACGAGCAGTACTTC. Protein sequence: CASSWDRTYEQYF.

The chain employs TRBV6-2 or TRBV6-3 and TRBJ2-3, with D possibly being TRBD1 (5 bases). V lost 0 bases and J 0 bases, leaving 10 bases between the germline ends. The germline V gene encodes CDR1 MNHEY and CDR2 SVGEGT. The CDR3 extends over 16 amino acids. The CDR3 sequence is CASSYSSQGSTDTQYF. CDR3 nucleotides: TGTGCCAGCAGTTACTCGAGCCAGGGTAGCACAGATACGCAGTATTTT.

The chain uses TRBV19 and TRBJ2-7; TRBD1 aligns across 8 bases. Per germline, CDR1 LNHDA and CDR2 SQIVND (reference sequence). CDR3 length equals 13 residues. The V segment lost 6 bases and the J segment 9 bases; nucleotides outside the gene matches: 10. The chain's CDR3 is CASSPAGGFRQYF. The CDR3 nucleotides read TGTGCCAGTAGCCCAGCAGGGGGCTTTAGGCAGTACTTC.

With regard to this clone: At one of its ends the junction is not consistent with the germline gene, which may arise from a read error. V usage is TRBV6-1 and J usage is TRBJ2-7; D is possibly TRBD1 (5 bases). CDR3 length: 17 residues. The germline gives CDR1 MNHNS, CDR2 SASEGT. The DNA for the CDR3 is TGTGCCAGCAGTGCGTTGACAGTTCAAGTAAACCTACGAGCATTGGACTTC. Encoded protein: CASSALTVQVNLRALDF.

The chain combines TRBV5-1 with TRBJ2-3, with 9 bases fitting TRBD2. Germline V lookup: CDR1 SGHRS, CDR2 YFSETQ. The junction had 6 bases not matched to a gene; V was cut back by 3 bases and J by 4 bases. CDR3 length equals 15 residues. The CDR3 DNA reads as TGCGCCAGCAGCTCAACTAGCGGGTTGTCAGATACGCAGTATTTT. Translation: CASSSTSGLSDTQYF. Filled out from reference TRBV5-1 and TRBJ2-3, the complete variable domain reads KAGVTQTPRYLIKTRGQQVTLSCSPISGHRSVSWYQQTPGQGLQFLFEYFSETQRNKGNFPGRFSGRQFSNSRSEMNVSTLELGDSALYLCASSSTSGLSDTQYFGPGTRLTVL.

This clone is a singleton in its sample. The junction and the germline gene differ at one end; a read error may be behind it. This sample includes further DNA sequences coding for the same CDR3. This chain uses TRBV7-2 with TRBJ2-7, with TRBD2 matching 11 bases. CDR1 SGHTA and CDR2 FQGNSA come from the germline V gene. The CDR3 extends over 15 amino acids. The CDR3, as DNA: TGTGCCAGCAGCCTAGCTAGCGGGGGGTCCTACGAGCAGTACTTC. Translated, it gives CASSLASGGSYEQYF.

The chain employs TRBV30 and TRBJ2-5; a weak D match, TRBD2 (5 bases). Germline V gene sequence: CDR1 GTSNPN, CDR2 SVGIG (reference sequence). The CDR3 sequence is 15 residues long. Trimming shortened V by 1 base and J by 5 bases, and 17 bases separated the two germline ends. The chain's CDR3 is CAWSGGSSLGETQYF. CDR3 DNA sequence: TGTGCCTGGAGTGGAGGGTCATCACTCGGCGAGACCCAGTACTTC.

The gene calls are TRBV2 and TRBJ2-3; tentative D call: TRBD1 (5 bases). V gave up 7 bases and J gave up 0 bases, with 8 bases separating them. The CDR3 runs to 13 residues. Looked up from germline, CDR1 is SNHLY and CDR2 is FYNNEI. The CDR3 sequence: CASKRQSTDTQYF. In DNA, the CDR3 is TGTGCCAGCAAAAGACAGAGCACAGATACGCAGTATTTT.